The rows below give T cell receptor beta chains drawn from one sample of a study of blood T cell repertoires in COVID-19. Profiling relied on immunoSEQ multiplex PCR, and the TCRdb table lists in-frame clones only, not all of them. The sample has some 300,000 clones, around nine tenths seen once. The sequenced sample was peripheral blood. These receptors came from a man between 65 and 80 years old with acute or convalescent COVID-19. CDR3s include the opening cysteine and the closing phenylalanine or tryptophan. A D gene is named only where the DNA matches it firmly. Size tells how often a clone was seen (once, few, many) or the class of an expanded clone, and some rows leave it out.

V	D	J	size	CDR3	DNA
TRBV5-8	NA	TRBJ1-5	few	CASSLVPGFNQPQHF	TGTGCCAGCAGCTTGGTCCCGGGTTTCAATCAGCCCCAGCATTTT
TRBV5-6	TRBD1	TRBJ1-2	NA	CASSLLGSGTGKGYYGYTF	TGTGCCAGCAGCTTATTAGGATCCGGGACAGGGAAGGGGTACTATGGCTACACCTTC
TRBV6-2/TRBV6-3	NA	TRBJ2-3	NA	CASSYGVTRLTDTQYF	TGTGCCAGCAGTTACGGGGTAACTAGATTGACAGATACGCAGTATTTT
TRBV5-1	TRBD2	TRBJ2-1	NA	CASSKREGLFNEQFF	TGCGCCAGCAGCAAGCGGGAGGGCCTATTCAATGAGCAGTTCTTC
TRBV28	TRBD1	TRBJ1-2	NA	CASSFPGDRGRRYGYTF	TGTGCCAGCAGTTTCCCTGGGGACAGGGGGCGCCGGTATGGCTACACCTTC
TRBV6-5	NA	TRBJ2-7	NA	CASSYPGTSYEQYF	TGTGCCAGCAGTTACCCGGGTACGTCCTACGAGCAGTACTTC
TRBV5-1	NA	TRBJ1-2	NA	CASSLVQNYGYTF	TGCGCCAGCAGCTTGGTGCAGAACTATGGCTACACCTTC
TRBV3-1/TRBV3-2	TRBD1	TRBJ1-2	few	CASSQDVRQGSGYTF	TGTGCCAGCAGCCAAGATGTGAGACAGGGGTCTGGCTACACCTTC
TRBV6-5	NA	TRBJ2-4	NA	CASSYSIGGWDIQYF	TGTGCCAGCAGTTACTCGATTGGGGGCTGGGACATTCAGTACTTC
TRBV7-9	TRBD2	TRBJ2-3	NA	CASSFLAGYTDTQYF	TGTGCCAGCAGCTTTCTAGCGGGCTACACAGATACGCAGTATTTT
TRBV3-1/TRBV3-2	TRBD2	TRBJ2-5	NA	CASSPSGGAAETQYF	TGTGCCAGCAGCCCTAGCGGGGGGGCTGCAGAGACCCAGTACTTC
TRBV6-5	NA	TRBJ1-2	NA	CASSPRGLPGYTF	TGTGCCAGCAGCCCGCGGGGGCTACCTGGCTACACCTTC
TRBV4-3	NA	TRBJ2-7	NA	CASSQVAGGNEQYF	TGCGCCAGCAGCCAAGTGGCGGGCGGGAACGAGCAGTACTTC
TRBV9	TRBD1	TRBJ1-6	NA	CASSRDRVSPLHF	TGTGCCAGCAGCCGGGACAGGGTTTCACCCCTCCACTTT
TRBV12-2	NA	TRBJ2-5	NA	CASRAPFRRGAEETQYF	TGTGCAAGTCGCGCCCCATTTCGGCGGGGGGCTGAAGAGACCCAGTACTTC
TRBV5-1	NA	TRBJ2-7	few	CASSSQAGIYEQYF	TGCGCCAGCAGCTCCCAGGCAGGGATCTACGAGCAGTACTTC
TRBV28	NA	TRBJ2-5	NA	CASSSGLRQETQYF	TGTGCCAGCAGTTCAGGACTCCGCCAAGAGACCCAGTACTTC
TRBV7-2	TRBD2	TRBJ2-3	many	CASSPISGRGRTDTQYF	TGTGCCAGCAGCCCTATAAGCGGGAGAGGGCGCACAGATACGCAGTATTTT
TRBV27	NA	TRBJ2-7	NA	CASRDLRGSVEQYF	TGTGCCAGCAGAGACCTCAGGGGCTCTGTCGAGCAGTACTTC
TRBV9	NA	TRBJ2-4	few	CASSAGLLNIQYF	TGTGCCAGCAGCGCGGGACTTTTAAACATTCAGTACTTC
TRBV5-4	NA	TRBJ1-1	NA	CASSMEGVSTEAFF	TGTGCCAGCAGCATGGAGGGGGTGTCGACTGAAGCTTTCTTT
TRBV4-1	TRBD1	TRBJ1-3	NA	CASSQVVGTGAGNTIYF	TGCGCCAGCAGCCAAGTTGTCGGGACAGGGGCTGGAAACACCATATATTTT
TRBV28	NA	TRBJ1-1	NA	CASSFRNTEAFF	TGTGCCAGCAGTTTTAGGAACACTGAAGCTTTCTTT
TRBV28	TRBD1	TRBJ1-2	few	CASSSTRQGYGYTF	TGTGCCAGCAGCTCTACGAGACAGGGGTATGGCTACACCTTC
TRBV7-9	NA	TRBJ1-2	NA	CASSLGQGSYGYTF	TGTGCCAGCAGCTTAGGCCAGGGGTCCTATGGCTACACCTTC
TRBV10-2	NA	TRBJ2-5	NA	CASSDRGPQETQYF	TGCGCCAGCAGTGACAGGGGCCCACAAGAGACCCAGTACTTC
TRBV3-1/TRBV3-2	TRBD1	TRBJ1-6	NA	CASSQFRTGNSPLHF	TGTGCCAGCAGCCAATTTAGGACAGGAAATTCACCCCTCCACTTT
TRBV7-2	NA	TRBJ1-6	NA	CASGTNSPLHF	TGTGCCAGCGGCACCAATTCACCCCTCCACTTT
TRBV6-2/TRBV6-3	TRBD2	TRBJ2-1	NA	CASSYGLARSSYNEQFF	TGTGCCAGCAGTTACGGACTAGCGAGGAGCTCCTACAATGAGCAGTTCTTC
TRBV9	TRBD1	TRBJ1-5	NA	CASSEGQGRPQHF	TGTGCCAGCAGCGAGGGACAGGGAAGGCCCCAGCATTTT
TRBV28	NA	TRBJ1-6	NA	CASSLLDSPLHF	TGTGCCAGCAGTTTATTAGATTCACCCCTCCACTTT
TRBV7-3	NA	TRBJ2-3	few	CASSLNAASTDTQYF	TGTGCCAGCAGCTTAAATGCGGCAAGCACAGATACGCAGTATTTT
TRBV4-2	NA	TRBJ1-4	NA	CASSQVGQPEKLFF	TGTGCCAGCAGCCAAGTTGGACAACCTGAAAAACTGTTTTTT
TRBV6-2/TRBV6-3	NA	TRBJ2-1	NA	CASSYLGGYGNEQFF	TGTGCCAGCAGTTATCTTGGGGGCTACGGCAATGAGCAGTTCTTC
TRBV3-1/TRBV3-2	NA	TRBJ1-3	NA	CASSYNPGSGNTIYF	TGTGCCAGCAGCTATAACCCCGGGTCTGGAAACACCATATATTTT
TRBV28	NA	TRBJ2-7	once	CASSQDRYEQYF	TGTGCCAGCAGTCAGGACAGATACGAGCAGTACTTC
TRBV2	TRBD2	TRBJ2-1	NA	CASRAGTSLNEQFF	TGTGCCAGCAGGGCCGGGACTAGCCTCAATGAGCAGTTCTTC
TRBV29-1	TRBD1	TRBJ1-2	NA	CSAAGQANSFYGYTF	TGCAGCGCTGCGGGACAGGCAAACAGCTTCTATGGCTACACCTTC
TRBV7-2	NA	TRBJ1-2	few	CASRQGDYGYTF	TGTGCCAGCAGACAGGGCGACTATGGCTACACCTTC
TRBV27	TRBD2	TRBJ2-5	NA	CASSPWSAGGPLETQYF	TGTGCCAGCAGTCCTTGGTCAGCGGGAGGGCCGCTAGAGACCCAGTACTTC
TRBV12-3/TRBV12-4	NA	TRBJ1-1	NA	CASSRTANTEAFF	TGTGCCAGCAGCCGGACAGCGAACACTGAAGCTTTCTTT
TRBV7-8	TRBD2	TRBJ2-1	NA	CASSSEAGVLNEQFF	TGTGCCAGCAGCTCAGAAGCGGGAGTCCTCAATGAGCAGTTCTTC
TRBV12-3/TRBV12-4	NA	TRBJ1-4	NA	CASSFNGEKLFF	TGTGCCAGCAGTTTCAACGGGGAAAAACTGTTTTTT
TRBV6-5	NA	TRBJ2-7	NA	CASSTGGVEQYF	TGTGCCAGCAGTACAGGAGGGGTCGAGCAGTACTTC
TRBV5-8	NA	TRBJ2-2	NA	CASSFWQGTTGELFF	TGTGCCAGCAGCTTCTGGCAGGGGACCACCGGGGAGCTGTTTTTT
TRBV30	NA	TRBJ2-5	once	CAIVRGQGRETQYF	TGTGCCATTGTGCGGGGGCAGGGGCGAGAGACCCAGTACTTC
TRBV7-2	NA	TRBJ2-7	NA	CASSTRDNYEQYF	TGTGCCAGCAGCACAAGGGACAACTACGAGCAGTACTTC
TRBV30	NA	TRBJ2-3	once	CAWSKSRASTDTQYF	TGTGCCTGGAGTAAGAGCAGGGCCAGCACAGATACGCAGTATTTT
TRBV7-3	TRBD1	TRBJ2-3	NA	CASSSPRTGGLIHTQYF	TGTGCCAGCAGCTCCCCACGCACAGGGGGGCTTATACATACGCAGTATTTT
TRBV6-5	TRBD1	TRBJ1-5	NA	CASSSGTGVNQPQHF	TGTGCCAGCAGTTCCGGGACAGGGGTCAATCAGCCCCAGCATTTT
TRBV7-2	NA	TRBJ1-5	NA	CASSLDQGSGPQHF	TGTGCCAGCAGCTTAGACCAGGGCTCGGGGCCCCAGCATTTT
TRBV6-1	NA	TRBJ1-5	NA	CASSESGYRQPQHF	TGTGCCAGCAGTGAATCAGGGTATCGGCAGCCCCAGCATTTT
TRBV19	TRBD1	TRBJ1-4	NA	CASSRTGGNEKLFF	TGTGCCAGTAGTCGGACAGGAGGTAATGAAAAACTGTTTTTT
TRBV7-2	NA	TRBJ1-6	NA	CASSLPQGMNSPLHF	TGTGCCAGCAGCTTACCTCAGGGTATGAATTCACCCCTCCACTTT